A single sample gave rise to the 26 T cell receptor beta chains below, sequenced in a study of blood T cell repertoires in COVID-19. Repertoires were generated with immunoSEQ multiplex PCR, while TCRdb's copy carries only in-frame clones and drops some. This sample carries some 450,000 clones, approximately 89% of them seen once, and the ten largest clones take around 12%. Sequenced: peripheral blood. The source is a woman aged 50 to 60 with COVID-19, enrolled during active disease.

V usage is TRBV7-9 and J usage is TRBJ1-2, with D possibly TRBD1 on 5 matching bases. The germline V gene encodes CDR1 SEHNR and CDR2 FQNEAQ (reference sequence). Trimming left V 1 base short and J 13 bases short, with 13 bases between. The CDR3 covers 12 residues. The CDR3 DNA is TGTGCCAGCAGCTTAGAGGGGCCTGGGGTCACCTTC. Translated: CASSLEGPGVTF.

CDR3 region: CASTGEGVGNTEAFF. The CDR3 region has the DNA TGTGCCAGCACCGGAGAAGGGGTAGGGAACACTGAAGCTTTCTTT. This chain uses TRBV28 with TRBJ1-1; D is perhaps TRBD1 (5 bases). CDR3 length equals 15 residues. CDR1 is MDHEN and CDR2 is SYDVKM in the germline V gene. The V and J ends lost 7 bases and 1 base respectively, with 16 bases between them.

As for this clone: An end of the junction does not agree with germline; a read error may underlie this. The chain joins TRBV10-3 to TRBJ2-5; weak D call: TRBD2 (6 bases). Germline lookup yields CDR1 ENHRY and CDR2 SYGVKD. The length of the CDR3 is 16 residues. CDR3 coding DNA: TGTGCCATCAGTGAGCCGGCAGCGGGTGACCACGAGACCCAGTACTTC. This codes for CAISEPAAGDHETQYF.

In regard to this clone: This specimen includes other DNA sequences encoding the same CDR3. The chain is built from TRBV5-1 and TRBJ1-3; D is ambiguous. V gave up 0 bases and J gave up 0 bases, with 10 bases separating them. There are 16 residues in the CDR3. Germline V CDR1 and CDR2: SGHRS, YFSETQ. CDR3: CASSLGGYSSGNTIYF. The CDR3 nucleotides are TGCGCCAGCAGCTTGGGAGGGTATAGCTCTGGAAACACCATATATTTT.

V usage is TRBV6-5 and J usage is TRBJ1-2, with 7 nucleotides matching TRBD1. This CDR3 comprises 14 residues. The germline V gene encodes CDR1 MNHEY and CDR2 SVGAGI. Trimming took 0 bases from V and 5 from J; bases not matched to a gene: 3. CDR3 sequence reads: CASSYSPTGYGYTF. CDR3 coding DNA: TGTGCCAGCAGTTACTCCCCGACAGGGTATGGCTACACCTTC.

A single count supports this clone. This chain connects TRBV4-2 to TRBJ2-1, with TRBD2 identical over 8 bases. CDR1 and CDR2 (germline): LGHNA, YNFKEQ. There are 14 residues in the CDR3. V lost 3 bases, J lost 9 bases, and 7 bases stayed unmatched. CDR3 DNA sequence: TGTGCCAGCAGCCAGGGGACTAGGGGAGTTGAGCAGTTCTTC. Protein sequence: CASSQGTRGVEQFF.

The chain combines TRBV18 with TRBJ1-6; 8 nucleotides line up with TRBD1. Germline-derived CDR1 and CDR2 are KGHSH and LQKENI. This CDR3 contains 15 residues. V lost 2 bases, J lost 9 bases, and 6 bases stayed unmatched. The CDR3 loop reads CASSPKQGEGSPLHF. CDR3 DNA: TGTGCCAGCTCACCAAAACAGGGGGAAGGTTCACCCCTCCACTTT.

The J gene is TRBJ2-3, the V gene TRBV24-1, with unresolved D. Looked up from germline, CDR1 is KGHDR and CDR2 is SFDVKD. The CDR3 runs 13 residues. Trimming cost V 5 bases and J 1 base, with 6 bases left between them. The CDR3 is CATSVVGTDTQYF. The CDR3 DNA follows: TGTGCCACCAGTGTTGTCGGCACAGATACGCAGTATTTT.

The chain recombines TRBV7-8 with TRBJ1-5; no firm D call. The CDR3 runs to 17 residues. The germline V gene has CDR1 SGHVS and CDR2 FQNEAQ. Trimming took 5 bases from V and 0 from J, leaving 17 bases between them. CDR3: CASSLPAAGYSNQPQHF. The CDR3 nucleotides read TGTGCCAGCAGCCTCCCAGCCGCCGGGTATAGCAATCAGCCCCAGCATTTT.

The gene calls are TRBV28 and TRBJ2-1; 8 positions agree with TRBD2. The CDR3 covers 15 residues. Germline-derived CDR1 and CDR2 are MDHEN and SYDVKM. The V gene end was trimmed by 4 bases and the J gene end by 8 bases; junction bases not matched to a gene: 10. The CDR3, as DNA: TGTGCCAGCAGTTCCGCGGGGGGAAGATTCGATGAGCAGTTCTTC. This codes for CASSSAGGRFDEQFF.

J is TRBJ1-1 and V is TRBV3-1 (or the pseudogene TRBV3-2); a weak D match, TRBD1 (6 bases). Trimming stripped 4 bases from V and 0 bases from J, with 15 bases between. CDR3 length equals 16 residues. Germline V gene sequence: CDR1 LGHDT, CDR2 YNNKEL (reference sequence). DNA of the CDR3: TGTGCCAGCAGCCTGATCATGGGGGACATGAACACTGAAGCTTTCTTT. Its translation: CASSLIMGDMNTEAFF.

The gene calls are TRBV4-1 and TRBJ2-7, with 9 bases matching TRBD1. The CDR3 contains 16 residues. The V gene end was trimmed by 3 bases and the J gene end by 6 bases; junction bases not matched to a gene: 12. CDR1 and CDR2 from the germline V gene are MGHRA and YSYEKL. The CDR3 spells CASSHLSGTGSGEQYF. DNA of the CDR3: TGCGCCAGCAGCCACCTCTCCGGGACAGGGTCGGGCGAGCAGTACTTC.

J is TRBJ2-2 and V is TRBV6-5; 8 positions match TRBD2. The length of the CDR3 is 15 residues. The trim removed 5 bases at V and 1 base at J, leaving 3 bases unmatched. Germline-derived CDR1 and CDR2 are MNHEY and SVGAGI. CDR3 residues: CASSRAGGNTGELFF. The CDR3 coding sequence is TGTGCCAGCAGTCGTGCGGGGGGGAACACCGGGGAGCTGTTTTTT.

This chain links TRBV18 with TRBJ1-2, with D tentatively TRBD1 (6 bases). Trimming shortened V by 2 bases and J by 8 bases, and 15 bases separated the two germline ends. CDR3 size: 14 residues. CDR1 and CDR2 from the germline V gene are KGHSH and LQKENI. This chain's CDR3 is CASSPTEGGLGYTF. The CDR3 DNA sequence: TGTGCCAGCTCACCAACAGAAGGGGGACTAGGCTACACCTTC.

V is TRBV7-2 and J is TRBJ2-3; weak D call: TRBD2 (6 bases). V was shortened by 5 bases and J by 3 bases, with 12 bases between the two germline ends. CDR3 size: 14 residues. CDR1 and CDR2 (germline): SGHTA, FQGNSA. Here the CDR3 reads CASSLIRGTDTQYF. In DNA form, the CDR3 reads TGTGCCAGCAGCCTCATCCGGGGGACAGATACGCAGTATTTT.

The J gene is TRBJ1-2, the V gene TRBV28; 8 nucleotides agree with TRBD1. This CDR3 has 14 residues. V was clipped by 1 base and J by 13 bases; unmatched bases: 11. Germline CDR1 and CDR2: MDHEN and SYDVKM. CDR3 coding DNA: TGTGCCAGCAGTTTATTATCGGACAGGGAAATAGTCACCTTC. As protein: CASSLLSDREIVTF.

This clone came up once. The gene calls are TRBV27 and TRBJ2-7; TRBD2 aligns across 7 bases. With V trimmed by 6 bases and J by 4 bases, 12 bases remained unmatched. Looked up from germline, CDR1 is MNHEY and CDR2 is SMNVEV (reference sequence). CDR3 size: 15 residues. This CDR3 reads CASSLFGGTKYEQYF. CDR3 coding DNA: TGTGCCAGCAGCCTCTTCGGGGGGACGAAATACGAGCAGTACTTC.

V usage is TRBV7-9 and J usage is TRBJ2-5, with 7 bases fitting TRBD2. Losses at the gene ends were 5 bases for V and 5 bases for J; bases not matched to a gene: 11. The CDR3 is 15 residues long. Germline V gene sequence: CDR1 SEHNR, CDR2 FQNEAQ (reference sequence). The CDR3 spells CASSIRTSVGETQYF. The CDR3 nucleotides are TGTGCCAGCAGCATACGAACTAGCGTCGGGGAGACCCAGTACTTC. Full variable domain (remainder filled in from reference TRBV7-9 and TRBJ2-5): DTGVSQNPRHKITKRGQNVTFRCDPISEHNRLYWYRQTLGQGPEFLTYFQNEAQLEKSRLLSDRFSAERPKGSFSTLEIQRTEQGDSAMYLCASSIRTSVGETQYFGPGTRLLVL.

The V call is TRBV6-5, the J call TRBJ1-1, with D possibly being TRBD1 (5 bases). Trimming stripped 2 bases from V and 0 bases from J, with 13 bases between. The germline V gene encodes CDR1 MNHEY and CDR2 SVGAGI. The CDR3 covers 16 residues. In DNA form, the CDR3 reads TGTGCCAGCAGTTACGAGGACAAGGGGTTGAACACTGAAGCTTTCTTT. Residues: CASSYEDKGLNTEAFF.

The V call is TRBV15, the J call TRBJ2-3; possibly TRBD2 for D (7 bases). V was shortened by 0 bases and J by 4 bases, with 20 bases between the two germline ends. The CDR3 is 18 amino acids. Germline values: CDR1 LNHNV, CDR2 YYDKDF (reference sequence). The CDR3 DNA reads TGTGCCACCAGCAGAGATCTCGGGGGGCAATTTATCCCAGATACGCAGTATTTT. It yields the protein CATSRDLGGQFIPDTQYF.

The V and J genes are TRBV5-5 and TRBJ2-7; a possible D gene is TRBD2 (6 bases). V was pared by 0 bases and J by 1 base, with 8 bases between. The CDR3 totals 14 residues. Germline V gene sequence: CDR1 SGHKS, CDR2 YYEKEE (reference sequence). The DNA for the CDR3 is TGTGCCAGCAGCTTGGAGGGGAGGTCCTACGAGCAGTACTTC. Translating it yields CASSLEGRSYEQYF.

The CDR3 sequence: CSVDQGDTEAFF. CDR3 DNA sequence: TGCAGCGTTGATCAGGGGGACACTGAAGCTTTCTTT. This chain links TRBV29-1 with TRBJ1-1, with 7 bases fitting TRBD1. With 3 bases clipped from V and 3 bases from J, the junction kept 1 base outside the gene matches. The CDR3 consists of 12 residues. CDR1 and CDR2 from the germline V gene are SQVTM and ANQGSEA. Using reference TRBV29-1 and TRBJ1-1 for the parts outside the CDR3, the full variable domain is SAVISQKPSRDICQRGTSLTIQCQVDSQVTMMFWYRQQPGQSLTLIATANQGSEATYESGFVIDKFPISRPNLTFSTLTVSNMSPEDSSIYLCSVDQGDTEAFFGQGTRLTVV.

The CDR3 loop reads CASSPWDRANEKLFF. CDR3 DNA sequence: TGTGCCAGCAGCCCCTGGGACAGGGCGAATGAAAAACTGTTTTTT. The chain carries TRBV6-6 and TRBJ1-4, with TRBD1 matching 9 bases. In germline, CDR1 is MNHNY, CDR2 SVGAGI (reference sequence). Unmatched junction bases numbered 7, after V lost 6 bases and J lost 5 bases. The CDR3 extends over 15 amino acids.

The V and J genes are TRBV27 and TRBJ2-1; TRBD1 agrees at 7 bases. V lost 3 bases to trimming and J lost 6 bases; unmatched junction nucleotides: 14. The V gene's germline CDR1 is MNHEY and CDR2 SMNVEV (reference sequence). The CDR3 is 17 residues long. The CDR3 spells CASSLYQQGRGINEQFF. The CDR3, as DNA: TGTGCCAGCAGTTTGTATCAACAGGGGCGAGGTATCAATGAGCAGTTCTTC.

This clone has just a few counts. The rearrangement uses TRBV9 and TRBJ1-5; D gene ambiguous. Per germline, CDR1 SGDLS and CDR2 YYNGEE. The CDR3 consists of 14 residues. V lost 2 bases and J 3 bases, leaving 9 bases between the germline ends. The CDR3 DNA reads as TGTGCCAGCAGCGTTACCAGTACCAATCAGCCCCAGCATTTT. This gives the protein CASSVTSTNQPQHF.

The J gene is TRBJ1-1, the V gene TRBV5-1; D call uncertain. CDR3 length equals 15 residues. CDR1 SGHRS and CDR2 YFSETQ come from the germline V gene. Trimming removed 1 base from V and 5 bases from J, with 15 bases in between. DNA of the CDR3: TGCGCCAGCAGCTTGTTAGGCCCGGAGGAGACTGAAGCTTTCTTT. This sequence encodes CASSLLGPEETEAFF.